This T cell receptor beta chain was profiled in a study of cytomegalovirus exposure and HLA in healthy donors. This clone was detected only once. The length of the CDR3 is 14 residues. The germline V gene encodes CDR1 LNHDA and CDR2 SQIVND (reference sequence). J lost 5 bases, V lost 7 bases, and 8 bases had no gene match. With 60 Vbeta and 13 Jbeta primers, the PCR was carried out. Authors' methods: Later reanalysis found 75 million to 95 million unique TCR beta chains, roughly 10 million of them shared. TCRdb's copy holds only in-frame clones and misses some; the assay was immunoSEQ multiplex PCR. V and J calls and clone size are copied from that table; D and trimming were computed from the DNA. The sample lists 110,000 or so clones, about 61% occurring once.

The V and J genes are TRBV19 and TRBJ2-7, with 10 bases aligning to TRBD1. The source material was PBMCs. This sequence originates from a man aged 18 to 35 in good health and CMV-seropositive. The CDR3 DNA sequence: TGTGCCAGTACGCCGGGACAGGGGCTCCACGAGCAGTACTTC. Its protein product is CASTPGQGLHEQYF.